This entry features one T cell receptor beta chain sequence. TCRdb reprocessed the 5' RACE reads with MiXCR, giving one entry per CDR3 protein. The sample has 50,000 to 65,000 distinct CDR3 sequences; 25% to 35% are singletons. This CDR3 is built from 12 residues. CDR1 LGHNA and CDR2 YNFKEQ come from the germline V gene. The V gene lost 2 bases and the J gene lost 6 bases, with 7 bases spanning the gap. The chain couples TRBV4-2 to TRBJ1-2, with a weak D call TRBD1 (6 bases). The sample was tumor-infiltrating memory CD4+ T cells sorted from the breast tumor. Documented subset: memory CD4+ T cells, CD4+CD45RO+CD25-. This receptor was identified in a female donor with breast cancer. The CDR3 nucleotides read TGTGCCAGCAGCCAACGACAGGATGGCTACACCTTC. Its translation is CASSQRQDGYTF.